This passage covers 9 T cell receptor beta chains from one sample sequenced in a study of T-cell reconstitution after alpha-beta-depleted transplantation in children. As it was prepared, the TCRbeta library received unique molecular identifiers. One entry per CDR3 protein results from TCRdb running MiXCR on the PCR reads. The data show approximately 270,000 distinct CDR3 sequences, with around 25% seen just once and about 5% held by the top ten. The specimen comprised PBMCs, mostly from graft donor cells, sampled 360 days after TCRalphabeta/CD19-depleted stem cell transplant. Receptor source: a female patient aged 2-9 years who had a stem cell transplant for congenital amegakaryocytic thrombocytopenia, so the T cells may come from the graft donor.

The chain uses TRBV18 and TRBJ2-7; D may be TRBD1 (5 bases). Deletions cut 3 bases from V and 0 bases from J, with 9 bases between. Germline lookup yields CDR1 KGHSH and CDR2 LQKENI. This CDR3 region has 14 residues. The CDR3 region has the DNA TGTGCCAGCTCACCGCAGACAGTCTCCTACGAGCAGTACTTC. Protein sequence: CASSPQTVSYEQYF.

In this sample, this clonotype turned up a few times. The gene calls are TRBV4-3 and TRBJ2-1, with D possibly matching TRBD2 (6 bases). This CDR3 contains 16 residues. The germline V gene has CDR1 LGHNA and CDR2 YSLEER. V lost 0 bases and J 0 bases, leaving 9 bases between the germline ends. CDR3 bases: TGCGCCAGCAGCCAAGAGCCTAGCGTCTCCTACAATGAGCAGTTCTTC. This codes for CASSQEPSVSYNEQFF.

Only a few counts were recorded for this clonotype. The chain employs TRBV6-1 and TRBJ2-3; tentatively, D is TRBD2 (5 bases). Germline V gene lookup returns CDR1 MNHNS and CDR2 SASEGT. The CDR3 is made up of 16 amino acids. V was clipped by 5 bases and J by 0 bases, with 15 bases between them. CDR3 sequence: CASSPGELTSTDTQYF. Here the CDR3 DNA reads TGTGCCAGCAGTCCTGGGGAGCTCACTAGCACAGATACGCAGTATTTT.

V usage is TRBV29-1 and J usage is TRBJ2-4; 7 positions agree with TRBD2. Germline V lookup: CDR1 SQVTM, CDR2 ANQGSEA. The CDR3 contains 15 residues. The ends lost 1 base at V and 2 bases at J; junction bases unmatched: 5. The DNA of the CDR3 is TGCAGCGTTGAAGCGGGACTACATTCCAAAAACATTCAGTACTTC. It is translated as CSVEAGLHSKNIQYF.

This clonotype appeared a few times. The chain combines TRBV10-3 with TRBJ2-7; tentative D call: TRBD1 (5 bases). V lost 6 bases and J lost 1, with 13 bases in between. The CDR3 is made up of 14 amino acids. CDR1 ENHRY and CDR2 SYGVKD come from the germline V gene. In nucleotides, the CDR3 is TGTGCCATCAGCCCTAGTTCAGGGTCCTACGAGCAGTACTTC. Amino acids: CAISPSSGSYEQYF.

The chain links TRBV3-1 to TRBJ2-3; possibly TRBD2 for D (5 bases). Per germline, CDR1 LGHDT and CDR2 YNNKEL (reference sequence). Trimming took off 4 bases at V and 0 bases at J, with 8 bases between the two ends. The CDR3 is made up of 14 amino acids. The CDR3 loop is CASSPDYSTDTQYF. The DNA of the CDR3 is TGTGCCAGCAGCCCTGACTATAGCACAGATACGCAGTATTTT.

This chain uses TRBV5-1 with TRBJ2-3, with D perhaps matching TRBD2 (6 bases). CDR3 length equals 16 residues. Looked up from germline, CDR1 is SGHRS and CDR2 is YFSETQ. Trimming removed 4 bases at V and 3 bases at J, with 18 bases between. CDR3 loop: CASSPKWGERTDTQYF. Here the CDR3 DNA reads TGCGCCAGCAGCCCTAAGTGGGGGGAGAGGACAGATACGCAGTATTTT.

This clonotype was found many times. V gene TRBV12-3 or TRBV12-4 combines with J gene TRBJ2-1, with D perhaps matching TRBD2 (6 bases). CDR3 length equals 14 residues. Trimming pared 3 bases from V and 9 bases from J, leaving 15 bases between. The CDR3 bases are TGTGCCAGCAGTTTGGGGGGAGTGGGGAGTGAGCAGTTCTTC. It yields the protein CASSLGGVGSEQFF.

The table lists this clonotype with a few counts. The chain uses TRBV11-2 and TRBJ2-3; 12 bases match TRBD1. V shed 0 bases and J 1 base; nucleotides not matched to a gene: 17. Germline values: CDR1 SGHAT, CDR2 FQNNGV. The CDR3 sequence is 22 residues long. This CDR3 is CASSLDHWDRGPSGPGTDTQYF. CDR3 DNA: TGTGCCAGCAGCTTAGATCACTGGGACAGGGGGCCAAGCGGCCCTGGCACAGATACGCAGTATTTT.